This entry lists 12 T cell receptor beta chains sequenced from one sample in a study of somatic mutations in T cells in chronic GVHD. Assay: immunoSEQ multiplex PCR; the TCRdb copy retains only in-frame clones and omits some. The sample records 13,000 to 15,000 clones, around 73% being singletons. The specimen was Vbeta20-negative CD4+ T cells from blood. Every receptor here comes from a male patient aged 45-59 years with chronic graft-versus-host disease. Some of the T cells might come from the graft donor.

The V gene is TRBV28, the J gene TRBJ2-2; 14 nucleotides align to TRBD2. The CDR3 length is 15 residues. The germline gives CDR1 MDHEN, CDR2 SYDVKM. Unmatched junction bases numbered 5, after V lost 8 bases and J lost 6 bases. CDR3 sequence reads: CASQTSGRAPGELFF. CDR3 coding DNA: TGTGCCAGCCAGACTAGCGGGAGGGCCCCCGGGGAGCTGTTTTTT.

The J gene is TRBJ1-6, the V gene TRBV6-5, with D perhaps matching TRBD1 (5 bases). This CDR3 comprises 14 residues. V lost 8 bases and J 5 bases, leaving 13 bases between the germline ends. CDR1 and CDR2 (germline): MNHEY, SVGAGI. CDR3 coding DNA: TGTGCCAGCCACGGGGGGAACGATAATTCACCCCTCCACTTT. Its protein is CASHGGNDNSPLHF.

V gene TRBV9 combines with J gene TRBJ2-1; TRBD2 matches 14 bases. CDR3 length: 17 amino acids. CDR1 and CDR2 from the germline V gene are SGDLS and YYNGEE. Trimming at V came to 3 bases and at J to 6 bases, leaving 8 bases not matched to a gene. The CDR3 spells CASSDHRLAGGFNEQFF. The CDR3 nucleotides are TGTGCCAGCAGCGACCACCGACTAGCGGGAGGGTTCAATGAGCAGTTCTTC. Full variable domain (outside the CDR3, taken from reference TRBV9 and TRBJ2-1): DSGVTQTPKHLITATGQRVTLRCSPRSGDLSVYWYQQSLDQGLQFLIQYYNGEERAKGNILERFSAQQFPDLHSELNLSSLELGDSALYFCASSDHRLAGGFNEQFFGPGTRLTVL.

This clone was seen only once. The chain links TRBV5-8 to TRBJ2-7, with D uncertain. CDR1 SGHTS and CDR2 YDEGEE come from the germline V gene. V dropped 4 bases and J dropped 3 bases, with 8 bases sitting between them. This CDR3 contains 12 residues. CDR3 protein: CASSSVRYEQYF. The CDR3 bases are TGTGCCAGCAGCAGCGTCCGCTACGAGCAGTACTTC.

V usage is TRBV18 and J usage is TRBJ1-1; D might be TRBD1 (5 bases). From germline, CDR1 is KGHSH and CDR2 LQKENI. V was pared by 3 bases and J by 1 base, with 6 bases between. CDR3 size: 13 residues. The CDR3, as DNA: TGTGCCAGCTCACCCCAGGGGAACACTGAAGCTTTCTTT. Amino acids: CASSPQGNTEAFF.

This clone was counted a single time. J is TRBJ1-5 and V is TRBV19, with 8 bases identical to TRBD1. V lost 2 bases, J lost 0 bases, and 12 bases stayed unmatched. This CDR3 is built from 19 residues. Germline CDR1 and CDR2: LNHDA and SQIVND (reference sequence). CDR3 loop: CASSIKAQGDQYSNQPQHF. In DNA, the CDR3 is TGTGCCAGTAGTATAAAAGCACAGGGGGATCAGTATAGCAATCAGCCCCAGCATTTT.

The chain employs TRBV7-2 and TRBJ2-7; D perhaps matches TRBD2 (5 bases). V was trimmed by 0 bases and J by 0 bases, leaving 9 bases between them. Germline V CDR1 and CDR2: SGHTA, FQGNSA. The CDR3 has 15 residues. The CDR3 spells CASSLAIDYSYEQYF. DNA of the CDR3: TGTGCCAGCAGCTTAGCGATCGACTACTCCTACGAGCAGTACTTC.

The rearrangement uses TRBV7-8 and TRBJ2-3; 8 bases align to TRBD2. V shed 4 bases and J 7 bases; nucleotides not matched to a gene: 16. The CDR3 runs 17 residues. CDR1 and CDR2 from the germline V gene are SGHVS and FQNEAQ. In DNA form, the CDR3 reads TGTGCCAGCAGCTCAAAGCGAGCCGGGACTAGAGTAAATACGCAGTATTTT. Protein sequence: CASSSKRAGTRVNTQYF.

The chain is built from TRBV7-2 and TRBJ1-2, with D possibly TRBD1 on 6 matching bases. This CDR3 is 14 amino acids long. V lost 4 bases and J 5 bases, leaving 14 bases between the germline ends. The germline V gene has CDR1 SGHTA and CDR2 FQGNSA. CDR3 loop: CASSSSGTNYGYTF. CDR3 bases: TGTGCCAGCAGCTCATCCGGGACAAATTATGGCTACACCTTC.

The chain uses TRBV7-9 and TRBJ2-1; TRBD2 aligns across 13 bases. The CDR3 covers 15 residues. Looked up from germline, CDR1 is SEHNR and CDR2 is FQNEAQ (reference sequence). The ends lost 2 bases at V and 6 bases at J; junction bases unmatched: 1. The CDR3 region is CASSLRTSGSNEQFF. The DNA for the CDR3 is TGTGCCAGCAGCTTAAGGACTAGCGGGAGCAATGAGCAGTTCTTC. The full variable domain, with the rest looked up from reference TRBV7-9 and TRBJ2-1, is DTGVSQNPRHKITKRGQNVTFRCDPISEHNRLYWYRQTLGQGPEFLTYFQNEAQLEKSRLLSDRFSAERPKGSFSTLEIQRTEQGDSAMYLCASSLRTSGSNEQFFGPGTRLTVL.

The count of this clone is one. This chain links TRBV5-4 with TRBJ2-7, with D unresolved. The CDR3 is 12 amino acids. Trimming removed 2 bases from V and 0 bases from J, with 3 bases in between. Germline V CDR1 and CDR2: SGHNT, YYREEE (reference sequence). Written as DNA, the CDR3 is TGTGCCAGCAGCTTCGGCTCCTACGAGCAGTACTTC. Translating it yields CASSFGSYEQYF.

V gene TRBV19 combines with J gene TRBJ1-1; 7 nucleotides align to TRBD1. This CDR3 region has 13 residues. The trim removed 1 base at V and 8 bases at J, leaving 4 bases unmatched. Germline-derived CDR1 and CDR2 are LNHDA and SQIVND (reference sequence). CDR3 residues: CASSIGSDREAFF. In DNA, the CDR3 is TGTGCCAGTAGTATAGGGTCGGACAGGGAAGCTTTCTTT.